This passage covers 22 T cell receptor beta chains from one sample sequenced in a study of T cells in Graves' hyperthyroidism and ophthalmopathy. TCR beta CDR3 sequences were amplified from RNA transcripts. First-round RT-PCR of the TCR CDR3 relied on the HTBI primer set. In TCRdb, the multiplex PCR reads were re-called with MiXCR into one record per CDR3 protein. The sample has roughly 93,000 distinct CDR3 sequences; approximately 40% are singletons. The sequenced material came from peripheral blood or thyroid tissue (not recorded which). These receptors all stem from a woman aged 25 to 39 with Graves' hyperthyroidism.

The rearrangement uses TRBV20-1 and TRBJ2-7; TRBD2 might be the D (5 bases). From germline, CDR1 is DFQATT and CDR2 SNEGSKA (reference sequence). This CDR3 contains 11 residues. V was trimmed by 6 bases and J by 2 bases, leaving 8 bases between them. Written as DNA, the CDR3 is TGCAGTGCACACGGGACCTACGAGCAGTACTTC. Its translation: CSAHGTYEQYF.

The chain is built from TRBV10-3 and TRBJ1-6; a possible D gene is TRBD1 (5 bases). The CDR3 runs 17 residues. Germline values: CDR1 ENHRY, CDR2 SYGVKD. Trimming removed 3 bases at V and 5 bases at J, with 17 bases between. The CDR3 DNA sequence: TGTGCCATCAGTGACGACAGCTCCGTTTCCCATAATTCACCCCTCCACTTT. Residues: CAISDDSSVSHNSPLHF.

The chain recombines TRBV2 with TRBJ1-2; 9 bases align to TRBD1. Germline lookup yields CDR1 SNHLY and CDR2 FYNNEI. This CDR3 region has 12 residues. The ends lost 7 bases at V and 7 bases at J; junction bases unmatched: 4. The CDR3 sequence: CASIGTGSGYTF. The CDR3 DNA is TGTGCCAGCATTGGGACAGGGAGTGGCTACACCTTC.

The sample holds many counts of this clonotype. Just one base apart from a much larger clone, this may be a read error. V gene TRBV7-7 combines with J gene TRBJ1-1; a weak D match, TRBD1 (5 bases). CDR1 is SSHAT, CDR2 FNYEAQ, per germline (reference sequence). The CDR3 covers 13 residues. DNA of the CDR3: TGTGCTAGCAGCTTGGGGGTGAACGTTGAAGCTTTCTTT. Its translation: CASSLGVNVEAFF.

V gene TRBV15 combines with J gene TRBJ2-5; no clear D. This CDR3 region has 9 residues. The germline gives CDR1 LNHNV, CDR2 YYDKDF (reference sequence). The V end lost 3 bases, the J end lost 12 bases, and 5 bases lay between the germline ends. CDR3 loop: CATSRTEYF. CDR3 nucleotide sequence: TGTGCCACCAGCAGGACTGAGTACTTC.

The genes are TRBV29-1 and TRBJ2-2, with D perhaps matching TRBD1 (6 bases). V was cut by 4 bases and J by 1 base, with 13 bases left in between. The CDR3 loop spans 15 amino acids. Germline V gene data show CDR1 as SQVTM and CDR2 as ANQGSEA. The CDR3 bases are TGCAGCGTTGGGCCCGGGACATGGAACACCGGGGAGCTGTTTTTT. Translation gives CSVGPGTWNTGELFF.

This clonotype showed up many times. This chain links TRBV7-2 with TRBJ1-4, with unresolved D. The CDR3 is made up of 14 amino acids. V lost 5 bases to trimming and J lost 6 bases, with 13 bases between them. Germline V gene data show CDR1 as SGHTA and CDR2 as FQGNSA. The CDR3 DNA reads as TGTGCCAGCAGCCCCGGGTATACTGATGAAAAACTGTTTTTT. Residues: CASSPGYTDEKLFF.

The rearrangement joins TRBV5-1 to TRBJ1-1, with 8 bases fitting TRBD1. CDR3 length equals 15 residues. Germline V lookup: CDR1 SGHRS, CDR2 YFSETQ. V lost 0 bases to trimming and J lost 1 base; unmatched junction nucleotides: 2. The CDR3 DNA reads as TGCGCCAGCAGCTTGGCCGGGACAGGGAACACTGAAGCTTTCTTT. Its protein is CASSLAGTGNTEAFF.

Note on this clonotype: Since the CDR3 does not end with the conserved phenylalanine or tryptophan, this likely comes from a read error. The limits of the CDR3 on the DNA are not certain, so only TCRdb's listed CDR3 is given. V is TRBV14 and J is TRBJ2-6; the DNA was not compared with TRBD2, the D call given in the table. The germline gives CDR1 SGHDN, CDR2 FVKESK. Counting both end residues, the CDR3 totals 10 amino acids. The CDR3 protein is CASRPSGLSS.

Many counts were recorded for this clonotype. The chain employs TRBV15 and TRBJ2-3, with TRBD1 matching over 7 bases. This CDR3 has 17 residues. Germline V gives CDR1 LNHNV, CDR2 YYDKDF (reference sequence). V shed 0 bases and J 14 bases; nucleotides not matched to a gene: 20. CDR3 in amino acids: CATSRDHGAKPVPGGYF. DNA for the CDR3: TGTGCCACCAGCAGAGATCACGGGGCTAAACCTGTGCCAGGGGGGTATTTT.

This chain links TRBV10-3 with TRBJ1-5, with TRBD1 matching over 7 bases. Germline assignment: CDR1 ENHRY and CDR2 SYGVKD. The CDR3 covers 17 residues. The V and J ends lost 0 bases and 0 bases, in that order; junction bases with no gene match: 5. CDR3 residues: CAISESMGQYSNQPQHF. The CDR3 bases are TGTGCCATCAGTGAGTCGATGGGACAGTATAGCAATCAGCCCCAGCATTTT.

This clonotype was found many times. This sequence joins TRBV7-6 and TRBJ2-2, with 8 nucleotides matching TRBD1. Trimming cost V 4 bases and J 1 base; bases outside gene matches: 8. The germline V gene has CDR1 SGHVS and CDR2 FNYEAQ. The CDR3 covers 17 residues. CDR3 region: CASSSSWTGKNTGELFF. The CDR3 DNA sequence: TGTGCCAGCAGCTCGTCCTGGACAGGGAAGAACACCGGGGAGCTGTTTTTT.

The table lists this clonotype with many counts. J is TRBJ2-5 and V is TRBV7-9; 9 nucleotides align to TRBD1. This CDR3 is 15 amino acids long. Germline loops: CDR1 SEHNR, CDR2 FQNEAQ (reference sequence). After removal of 5 bases from V and 4 bases from J, the junction contained 8 bases not matched to a gene. This chain's CDR3 is CASSQGQGTAETQYF. DNA of the CDR3: TGTGCCAGCAGCCAGGGACAGGGAACCGCAGAGACCCAGTACTTC.

V gene TRBV7-9 combines with J gene TRBJ2-5; D is ambiguous. Trimming took off 5 bases at V and 5 bases at J, with 12 bases between the two ends. The CDR3 is 13 residues long. CDR1 SEHNR and CDR2 FQNEAQ come from the germline V gene (reference sequence). The CDR3 DNA is TGTGCCAGCAGCCCCCGTAGGTCGGAGACCCAGTACTTC. Amino acids: CASSPRRSETQYF.

Details on this clonotype: One junction end disagrees with the germline gene, perhaps due to a read error. The chain is built from TRBV10-3 and TRBJ1-4; the D gene is possibly TRBD1 (6 bases). The CDR3 has 14 residues. CDR1 and CDR2 from the germline V gene are ENHRY and SYGVKD. CDR3 nucleotide sequence: TGTGCCATCAGTGAGTCGGGACATGAGGAAAAACTTTTTTTT. It translates to CAISESGHEEKLFF.

This clonotype has just a few counts. V gene TRBV12-3 or TRBV12-4 combines with J gene TRBJ1-5; D not certain. The CDR3 loop spans 13 amino acids. The V end was cut by 3 bases, the J end by 2 bases, with 5 bases between. The CDR3: CASSFTGNQPQHF. In nucleotides, the CDR3 is TGTGCCAGCAGTTTTACAGGCAATCAGCCCCAGCATTTT.

A remark on this clonotype: One end of the junction does not line up with germline, which may come from a read error. The chain joins TRBV12-3 or TRBV12-4 to TRBJ1-6, with TRBD1 matching 10 bases. CDR3 length: 15 amino acids. The CDR3 coding sequence is TGTGCTAGCAGTCCTAGGACAGGGGGTAATTCACCCCTCAACTTT. Amino acids: CASSPRTGGNSPLNF.

CDR3 sequence: CASSPGQGQIEKLFF. The CDR3 nucleotides read TGCGCCAGCAGCCCCGGACAGGGGCAAATAGAAAAACTGTTTTTT. The V gene is TRBV5-1, the J gene TRBJ1-4; 9 nucleotides match TRBD1. The CDR3 sequence is 15 residues long. Germline lookup yields CDR1 SGHRS and CDR2 YFSETQ. Trimming cost V 4 bases and J 8 bases; bases outside gene matches: 9.

This rearrangement joins TRBV4-1 to TRBJ1-5; TRBD1 matches at 8 bases. The V segment lost 2 bases and the J segment 3 bases; nucleotides outside the gene matches: 3. The germline CDR1 and CDR2 sequences are MGHRA and YSYEKL. The CDR3 has 15 residues. The CDR3 nucleotides are TGCGCCAGCAGCCAATCGGGACAGGCCAATCAGCCCCAGCATTTT. Translating it yields CASSQSGQANQPQHF.

The chain links TRBV9 to TRBJ2-7, with D perhaps TRBD1 or TRBD2 (5 bases each). V gave up 0 bases and J gave up 5 bases, with 12 bases separating them. Germline V gives CDR1 SGDLS, CDR2 YYNGEE. The CDR3 consists of 14 residues. Here the CDR3 DNA reads TGTGCCAGCAGCGTAGGGGGGAGCATTGACGAGCAGTACTTC. Translating it yields CASSVGGSIDEQYF.

V and J are TRBV2 and TRBJ2-7; 12 bases line up with TRBD1. The CDR3 totals 15 residues. V was clipped by 6 bases and J by 6 bases; unmatched bases: 9. Germline V lookup: CDR1 SNHLY, CDR2 FYNNEI. In DNA form, the CDR3 reads TGTGCCAGCAGCGTAGGGGGGACAGGGGGCTGCGAGCAGTACTTC. This translates into CASSVGGTGGCEQYF.

The chain has TRBV5-1 and TRBJ2-3; D unresolved. CDR3 length equals 14 residues. Germline V CDR1 and CDR2: SGHRS, YFSETQ. V was cut by 2 bases and J by 4 bases, with 11 bases left in between. The CDR3 DNA sequence: TGCGCCAGCAGCTTCGACTTGGTGCCAGATACGCAGTATTTT. It codes for CASSFDLVPDTQYF.